The text below deals with one T cell receptor (beta chain). J gave up 9 bases and V 2 bases, and 5 bases lay outside the gene matches. The CDR3 contains 14 residues. From germline, CDR1 is MNHNY and CDR2 SVGAGI (reference sequence). A sample-barcoded 5' primer and a J-beta primer mix were used in a second PCR of roughly 7 to 11 cycles. Using its own MiXCR run on the 5' RACE reads, TCRdb lists one record per CDR3 protein. This sample has about 970,000 distinct CDR3 sequences, with roughly half found just once. The data were obtained in a study of blood T cells in healthy people across ages. Sequences were obtained from blood. This clonotype originated in a woman between 55 and 75 years old in good health. The chain has TRBV6-6 and TRBJ2-1; 9 positions agree with TRBD2. CDR3 sequence reads: CASSYNSGGGEQFF. The CDR3, as DNA: TGTGCCAGCAGTTACAATAGCGGGGGTGGTGAGCAGTTCTTC.